The 17 T cell receptor beta chains presented below share a single source sample, sequenced in a study of Ad26.COV2.S vaccination and SARS-CoV-2 variants. Assay used: immunoSEQ multiplex PCR; TCRdb lists only in-frame clones, some missing. The sample shows about 350,000 clones, about 86% of them seen only once. Treatment here: some 19 received Ad26.COV2.S at low or high dose, single or two shots; about five received placebo; per-sample allocation not given. At day 63 after the first vaccine or placebo injection, samples were drawn. The source material was peripheral blood, sampled in a trial of Ad26.COV2.S vaccine versus placebo. These TCRs come from a person aged 18-65 years who received the Ad26.COV2.S COVID-19 vaccine or a placebo.

This chain joins TRBV7-2 and TRBJ2-2; D remains ambiguous. With 1 base removed from V and 5 bases from J, the gap between germline ends came to 11 bases. The CDR3 length is 15 residues. The V gene's germline CDR1 is SGHTA and CDR2 FQGNSA. This CDR3 reads CASSLVGTETGELFF. The CDR3 nucleotides read TGTGCCAGCAGCTTAGTCGGTACAGAGACCGGGGAGCTGTTTTTT.

The rearrangement joins TRBV4-1 to TRBJ1-6; TRBD1 matches at 7 bases. With V trimmed by 0 bases and J by 11 bases, 7 bases remained unmatched. Germline values: CDR1 MGHRA, CDR2 YSYEKL. The CDR3 runs 15 residues. The CDR3 DNA sequence: TGCGCCAGCAGCCAAGATAGGGCCAGGGGGACACCCCTCCACTTT. Translated: CASSQDRARGTPLHF.

In this sample, this clone turned up a few times. V gene TRBV4-3 combines with J gene TRBJ2-2; possibly TRBD1 or TRBD2 for D (5 bases each). CDR1 LGHNA and CDR2 YSLEER come from the germline V gene. The CDR3 contains 14 residues. Deletions cut 0 bases from V and 8 bases from J, with 10 bases between. CDR3 loop: CASSQDWGRGELFF. The DNA of the CDR3 is TGCGCCAGCAGCCAAGATTGGGGGAGAGGGGAGCTGTTTTTT.

V usage is TRBV7-2 and J usage is TRBJ2-1; TRBD1 might be the D (5 bases). Germline-derived CDR1 and CDR2 are SGHTA and FQGNSA. The CDR3 is 16 residues long. Trimming removed 1 base at V and 0 bases at J, with 10 bases between. The CDR3 sequence: CASSLVFRGSYNEQFF. In DNA, the CDR3 is TGTGCCAGCAGCTTAGTCTTTAGGGGCTCCTACAATGAGCAGTTCTTC.

The sample holds one count of this clone. The V and J genes are TRBV25-1 and TRBJ2-7, with D perhaps matching TRBD1 (6 bases). Trimming stripped 3 bases from V and 2 bases from J, with 17 bases between. The CDR3 sequence is 16 residues long. The germline V gene has CDR1 MGHDK and CDR2 SYGVNS. The CDR3 DNA reads TGTGCCAGCAGTGACAGTTTTACAGGGAGCACCTACGAGCAGTACTTC. This sequence encodes CASSDSFTGSTYEQYF.

V gene TRBV11-2 combines with J gene TRBJ1-1; D is unclear. The CDR3 runs 16 residues. V lost 0 bases and J 0 bases, leaving 11 bases between the germline ends. Germline V gene sequence: CDR1 SGHAT, CDR2 FQNNGV. Here the CDR3 DNA reads TGTGCCAGCAGCTTAGATTTCGGTTTCATGAACACTGAAGCTTTCTTT. Translated: CASSLDFGFMNTEAFF.

This clone was observed a single time. The rearrangement links TRBV18 to TRBJ2-3; D may be TRBD1 (6 bases). This CDR3 spans 15 amino acids. Germline lookup yields CDR1 KGHSH and CDR2 LQKENI. V gave up 2 bases and J gave up 0 bases, with 9 bases separating them. CDR3 sequence reads: CASSPRQGSTDTQYF. In nucleotides, the CDR3 is TGTGCCAGCTCACCAAGGCAGGGGAGCACAGATACGCAGTATTTT.

This rearrangement joins TRBV24-1 to TRBJ2-7; D may be TRBD2 (6 bases). V shed 5 bases and J shed 0 bases, with 10 bases lying between them. This CDR3 is built from 14 residues. Germline lookup yields CDR1 KGHDR and CDR2 SFDVKD. As DNA, the CDR3 is TGTGCCACCAGTGTTGGGGGGAGCTCCTACGAGCAGTACTTC. It codes for CATSVGGSSYEQYF.

This clone was recorded once. The chain combines TRBV5-1 with TRBJ2-1, with 13 bases that match TRBD2. V was clipped by 3 bases and J by 9 bases; unmatched bases: 6. Germline V CDR1 and CDR2: SGHRS, YFSETQ. The length of the CDR3 is 15 residues. DNA for the CDR3: TGCGCCAGCAGCTACGGGACTAGCGGGGTGGCTGAGCAGTTCTTC. Amino acid sequence: CASSYGTSGVAEQFF.

V usage is TRBV7-9 and J usage is TRBJ1-1, with D possibly matching TRBD1 (5 bases). Germline V gene lookup returns CDR1 SEHNR and CDR2 FQNEAQ (reference sequence). V was shortened by 5 bases and J by 2 bases, with 12 bases between the two germline ends. The CDR3 contains 14 residues. The CDR3 loop reads CASSVSQGNTEAFF. In nucleotides, the CDR3 is TGTGCCAGCAGCGTCAGCCAGGGAAACACTGAAGCTTTCTTT.

The chain links TRBV5-1 to TRBJ1-1, with D possibly TRBD1 on 5 matching bases. Germline CDR1 is SGHRS and CDR2 is YFSETQ. V was shortened by 2 bases and J by 2 bases, with 16 bases between the two germline ends. The CDR3 consists of 16 residues. DNA of the CDR3: TGCGCCAGCAGCTTCGGGGCCCCCGCCACCAACACTGAAGCTTTCTTT. Residues: CASSFGAPATNTEAFF.

The table lists this clone with a few counts. The genes are TRBV7-9 and TRBJ1-3, with D perhaps matching TRBD1 (6 bases). From germline, CDR1 is SEHNR and CDR2 FQNEAQ (reference sequence). V lost 5 bases and J 7 bases, leaving 12 bases between the germline ends. The CDR3 consists of 13 residues. CDR3 coding DNA: TGTGCCAGCAGCCGAACAGGGCAGAACACCATATATTTT. Translation: CASSRTGQNTIYF.

The chain combines TRBV19 with TRBJ2-3, with a weak D call TRBD1 (6 bases). V gave up 2 bases and J gave up 0 bases, with 12 bases separating them. Germline CDR1 is LNHDA and CDR2 is SQIVND (reference sequence). The CDR3 loop spans 16 amino acids. The CDR3 sequence: CASSIPPQGSTDTQYF. In DNA form, the CDR3 reads TGTGCCAGTAGTATACCCCCCCAGGGGAGCACAGATACGCAGTATTTT.

This clone was picked up a small number of times. The chain has TRBV7-9 and TRBJ1-1; D gene uncertain. With 0 bases removed from V and 7 bases from J, the gap between germline ends came to 6 bases. This CDR3 spans 12 amino acids. The germline CDR1 and CDR2 sequences are SEHNR and FQNEAQ (reference sequence). CDR3 nucleotide sequence: TGTGCCAGCAGCTTAGCGTACGGTGAAGCTTTCTTT. Protein: CASSLAYGEAFF.

This chain joins TRBV5-6 and TRBJ2-2; the D is unclear. Per the germline V gene, CDR1 is SGHDT and CDR2 is YYEEEE. The CDR3 has 14 amino acids. V lost 0 bases to trimming and J lost 6 bases, with 9 bases between them. The CDR3 is CASSLVGVAGELFF. The DNA for the CDR3 is TGTGCCAGCAGCTTGGTTGGGGTGGCCGGGGAGCTGTTTTTT.

This chain uses TRBV19 with TRBJ1-2, with 7 bases identical to TRBD1. Germline CDR1 reads LNHDA; CDR2 reads SQIVND (reference sequence). The CDR3 covers 13 residues. V trimming: 3 bases; J trimming: 4 bases; junction bases outside the gene matches: 2. CDR3 loop: CASSMDRLYGYTF. DNA for the CDR3: TGTGCCAGTAGTATGGACAGGCTCTATGGCTACACCTTC.

The CDR3 coding sequence is TGTGCCTGGAGTCTAAGCGGGAGTTACAATGAGCAGTTCTTC. Encoded protein: CAWSLSGSYNEQFF. The chain combines TRBV30 with TRBJ2-1, with 8 positions matching TRBD2. In germline, CDR1 is GTSNPN, CDR2 SVGIG (reference sequence). CDR3 size: 14 residues. The ends lost 2 bases at V and 4 bases at J; junction bases unmatched: 4.